Detailed here is one TCR beta chain. Its matching antigen is unknown. CDR3 size: 14 residues. Germline CDR1 reads SQVTM; CDR2 reads ANQGSEA. V was clipped by 4 bases and J by 2 bases, with 14 bases between them. TCRdb fed the 5' RACE reads into MiXCR, producing one record per CDR3 protein. The sample contains around 430,000 distinct CDR3 sequences, approximately 15% of which appear only once. The source of the sample is a study of T-cell memory formation after mild COVID-19. Overall study results and limits: CD4+ contracting clones were found mainly in CM and EM, and CD8+ ones in EMRA.

This TCR was recovered from a young man who had mild COVID-19 (a few samples of this study predate the infection). Cell type and time point are not known. The source material was PBMCs or a T cell subset sorted from them (not recorded which). The chain uses TRBV29-1 and TRBJ2-5; TRBD2 is a possible D gene (6 bases). The CDR3 DNA reads TGCAGCGTTGTGCCTAGCGTATATCAAGAGACCCAGTACTTC. This codes for CSVVPSVYQETQYF.